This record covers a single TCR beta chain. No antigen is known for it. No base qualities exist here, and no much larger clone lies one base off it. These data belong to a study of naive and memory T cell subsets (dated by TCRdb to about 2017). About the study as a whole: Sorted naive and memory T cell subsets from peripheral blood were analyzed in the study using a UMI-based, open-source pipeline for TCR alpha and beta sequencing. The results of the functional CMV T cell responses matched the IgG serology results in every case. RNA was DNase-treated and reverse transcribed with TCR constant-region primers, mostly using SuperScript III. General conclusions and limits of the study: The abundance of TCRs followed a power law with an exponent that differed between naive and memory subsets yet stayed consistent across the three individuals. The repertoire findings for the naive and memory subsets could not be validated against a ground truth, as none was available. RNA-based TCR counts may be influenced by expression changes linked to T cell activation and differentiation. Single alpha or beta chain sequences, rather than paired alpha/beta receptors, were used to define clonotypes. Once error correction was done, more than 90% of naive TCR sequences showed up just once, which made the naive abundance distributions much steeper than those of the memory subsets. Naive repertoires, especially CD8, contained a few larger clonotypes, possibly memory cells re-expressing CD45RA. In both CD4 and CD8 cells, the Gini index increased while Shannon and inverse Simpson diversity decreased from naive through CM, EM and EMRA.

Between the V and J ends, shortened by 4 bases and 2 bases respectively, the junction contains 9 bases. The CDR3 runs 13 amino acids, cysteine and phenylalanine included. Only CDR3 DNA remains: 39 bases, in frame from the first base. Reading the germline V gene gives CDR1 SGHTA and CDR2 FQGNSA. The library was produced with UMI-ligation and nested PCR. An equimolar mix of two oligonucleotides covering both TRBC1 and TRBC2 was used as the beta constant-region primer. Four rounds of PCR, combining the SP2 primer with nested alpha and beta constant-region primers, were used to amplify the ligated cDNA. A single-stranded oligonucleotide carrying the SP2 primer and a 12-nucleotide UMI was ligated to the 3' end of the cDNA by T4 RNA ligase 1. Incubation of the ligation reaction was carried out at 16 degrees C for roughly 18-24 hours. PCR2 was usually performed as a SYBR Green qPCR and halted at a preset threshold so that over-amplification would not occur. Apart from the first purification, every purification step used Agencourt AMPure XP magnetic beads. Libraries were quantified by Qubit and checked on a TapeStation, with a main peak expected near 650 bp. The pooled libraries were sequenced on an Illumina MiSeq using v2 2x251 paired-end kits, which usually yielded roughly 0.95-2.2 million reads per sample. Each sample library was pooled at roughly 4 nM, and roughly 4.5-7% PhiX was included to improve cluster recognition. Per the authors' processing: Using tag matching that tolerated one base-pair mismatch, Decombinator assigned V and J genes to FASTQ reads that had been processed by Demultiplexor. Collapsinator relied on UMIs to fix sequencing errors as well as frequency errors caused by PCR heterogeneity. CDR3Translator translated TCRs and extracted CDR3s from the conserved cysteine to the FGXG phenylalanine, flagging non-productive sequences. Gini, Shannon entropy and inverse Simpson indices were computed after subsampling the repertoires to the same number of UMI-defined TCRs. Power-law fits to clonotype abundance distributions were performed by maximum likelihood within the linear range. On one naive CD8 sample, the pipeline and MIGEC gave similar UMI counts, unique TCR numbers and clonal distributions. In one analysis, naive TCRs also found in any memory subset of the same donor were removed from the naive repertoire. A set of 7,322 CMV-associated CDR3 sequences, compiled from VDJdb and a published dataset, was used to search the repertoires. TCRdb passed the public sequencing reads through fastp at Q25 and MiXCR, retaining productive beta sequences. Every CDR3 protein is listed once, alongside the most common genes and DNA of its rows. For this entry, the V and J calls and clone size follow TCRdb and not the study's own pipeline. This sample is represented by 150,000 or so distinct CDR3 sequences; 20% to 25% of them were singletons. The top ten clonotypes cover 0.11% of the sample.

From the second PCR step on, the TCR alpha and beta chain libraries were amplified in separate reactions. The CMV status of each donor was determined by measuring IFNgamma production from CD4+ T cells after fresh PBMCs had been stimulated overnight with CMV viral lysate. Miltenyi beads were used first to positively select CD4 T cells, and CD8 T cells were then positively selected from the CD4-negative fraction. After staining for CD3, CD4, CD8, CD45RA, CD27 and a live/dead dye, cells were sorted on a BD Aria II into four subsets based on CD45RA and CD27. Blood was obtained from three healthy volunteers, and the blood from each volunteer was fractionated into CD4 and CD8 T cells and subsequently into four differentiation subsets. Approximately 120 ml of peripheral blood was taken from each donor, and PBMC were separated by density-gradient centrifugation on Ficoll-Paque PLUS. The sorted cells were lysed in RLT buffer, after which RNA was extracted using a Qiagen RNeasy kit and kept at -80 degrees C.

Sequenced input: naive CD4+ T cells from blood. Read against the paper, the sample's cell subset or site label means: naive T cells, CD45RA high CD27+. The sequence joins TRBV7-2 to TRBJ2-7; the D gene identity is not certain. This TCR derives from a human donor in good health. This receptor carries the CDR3 CASSYAIPYEQYF. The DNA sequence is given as TGTGCCAGCAGCTATGCGATCCCCTACGAGCAGTACTTC.